This T cell receptor beta chain came from a study of blood T cell repertoires in COVID-19. Looking at the study overall: Whether acute or convalescent, the COVID-19 samples came from the United States, Italy and Spain. T cells, B-cell-depleted T cells, or PBMCs provided the cDNA or gDNA that served as material.

This clone was observed once. As handled by the study authors: Estimation of nucleated cell counts relied on the amplification of reference gene primers. The method was immunoSEQ multiplex PCR; TCRdb's version includes in-frame clones alone and lacks a portion of them. Clone size and V and J calls were adopted from that table, with D and trimming inferred from the DNA. This repertoire shows approximately 210,000 clones, more than 75% found once; its top ten account for roughly 4.7%. The germline gives CDR1 SGHNT, CDR2 YYREEE (reference sequence). The CDR3 consists of 11 residues. With 4 bases removed from V and 5 bases from J, the gap between germline ends came to 6 bases.

The V gene is TRBV5-4, the J gene TRBJ2-5; no clear D gene. Sequenced: peripheral blood. The TCR originated in a human donor in a cohort sampled during active COVID-19. CDR3 coding DNA: TGTGCCAGCAGCCACAGCGAGACCCAGTACTTC. It is translated as CASSHSETQYF. The whole variable domain, remainder taken from reference TRBV5-4 and TRBJ2-5, is ETGVTQSPTHLIKTRGQQVTLRCSSQSGHNTVSWYQQALGQGPQFIFQYYREEENGRGNFPPRFSGLQFPNYSSELNVNALELDDSALYLCASSHSETQYFGPGTRLLVL.